Sequencing of this TCR beta chain was carried out in a study of blood T cell repertoires in COVID-19. For the study at large: Sites in the United States, Italy and Spain provided acute and convalescent COVID-19 samples. T cells, B-cell-depleted T cells, or PBMCs provided the cDNA or gDNA that served as material.

The V segment lost 11 bases and the J segment 5 bases; nucleotides outside the gene matches: 3. CDR3 length equals 12 residues. Germline CDR1 and CDR2: LNHDA and SQIVND (reference sequence). Source study methods: It was from reference gene primer amplification that nucleated cell counts were estimated. Clones were read by immunoSEQ multiplex PCR, and TCRdb kept only the in-frame ones, dropping some. That table furnishes V, J and clone size, whereas the DNA furnished D and trimming. The sample contains about 420,000 clones, 70% to 90% of which appear only once. Seattle patient enrollment occurred during active infection, with longitudinal follow-up thereafter.

The chain couples TRBV19 to TRBJ1-6, with 7 nucleotides matching TRBD1. The sequence derives from a man aged 18 to 29 with COVID-19, enrolled during active disease. Sequencing was done on a sample of peripheral blood. In DNA form, the CDR3 reads TGTGCCGTCGGGACAGATAATTCACCCCTCCACTTT. This sequence encodes CAVGTDNSPLHF.